Below, 21 T cell receptor beta chains from the same sample are listed, as sequenced in a study of beta chain features in type 1 diabetes. Expressed TCRB transcripts got sequenced, as all isolated RNA was reverse transcribed. Profiled with immunoSEQ multiplex PCR; TCRdb holds only in-frame clones, not every one. This sample has 620,000 or so clones, with 15% to 19% found just once. Sequencing used naive CD4+ T cells from blood. The receptor set was obtained from a young man in good health.

This clone was detected only a few times. The chain has TRBV9 and TRBJ2-3; tentative D call: TRBD2 (5 bases). CDR1 is SGDLS, CDR2 YYNGEE, per germline. This CDR3 comprises 14 residues. V lost 4 bases to trimming and J lost 10 bases, with 19 bases between them. CDR3 sequence (DNA): TGTGCCAGCAGCTCCCCCAAAGGGAGAGAGGCGCAGTATTTT. Translation: CASSSPKGREAQYF.

This clone came up a few times. V is TRBV25-1 and J is TRBJ2-3, with a possible D match to TRBD2 (6 bases). Trimming left V 0 bases short and J 4 bases short, with 8 bases between. The CDR3 totals 14 residues. Germline lookup yields CDR1 MGHDK and CDR2 SYGVNS. CDR3 coding DNA: TGTGCCAGCAGTGAATACAGGGAGGCAGATACGCAGTATTTT. It translates to CASSEYREADTQYF. The full variable domain, completed using reference TRBV25-1 and TRBJ2-3, is EADIYQTPRYLVIGTGKKITLECSQTMGHDKMYWYQQDPGMELHLIHYSYGVNSTEKGDLSSESTVSRIRTEHFPLTLESARPSHTSQYLCASSEYREADTQYFGPGTRLTVL.

As DNA, the CDR3 is TGTGCCAGCAGTCTAGGACAGGGCCTCCCCCAAGATACGCAGTATTTT. This sequence encodes CASSLGQGLPQDTQYF. The chain carries TRBV27 and TRBJ2-3; 8 bases align to TRBD1. The CDR3 runs 16 residues. V was clipped by 5 bases and J by 5 bases; unmatched bases: 12. The germline V gene has CDR1 MNHEY and CDR2 SMNVEV (reference sequence).

The chain couples TRBV29-1 to TRBJ2-3; the D gene could be TRBD1 or TRBD2 (5 bases each). CDR3 length: 14 residues. Trimming shortened V by 7 bases and J by 0 bases, and 14 bases separated the two germline ends. Per germline, CDR1 SQVTM and CDR2 ANQGSEA. The chain's CDR3 is CSAGRGTSTDTQYF. The CDR3, as DNA: TGCAGCGCTGGGAGAGGGACCAGCACAGATACGCAGTATTTT.

This clone showed up just a few times. The V and J genes are TRBV6-5 and TRBJ2-5; tentatively, D is TRBD1 (5 bases). Germline CDR1 is MNHEY and CDR2 is SVGAGI. CDR3 length: 14 residues. The V end lost 5 bases, the J end lost 1 base, and 11 bases lay between the germline ends. CDR3 sequence reads: CASSPGFIQETQYF. The DNA for the CDR3 is TGTGCCAGCAGTCCAGGGTTTATCCAAGAGACCCAGTACTTC.

The rearrangement links TRBV5-1 to TRBJ2-7; D not resolved. V gave up 5 bases and J gave up 2 bases, with 20 bases separating them. CDR3 length: 16 residues. CDR1 and CDR2 from the germline V gene are SGHRS and YFSETQ. CDR3 sequence: CASRQNRAPLTYEQYF. The CDR3 DNA reads TGCGCCAGCAGACAGAACCGGGCCCCGCTCACCTACGAGCAGTACTTC.

V and J are TRBV4-3 and TRBJ1-1, with 8 positions matching TRBD1. CDR3 length equals 15 residues. Unmatched junction bases numbered 4, after V lost 3 bases and J lost 1 base. CDR1 is LGHNA, CDR2 YSLEER, per germline. CDR3 nucleotide sequence: TGCGCCAGCAGCCAGGCAGGGGGCCCGAACACTGAAGCTTTCTTT. Its protein product is CASSQAGGPNTEAFF.

The chain has TRBV7-3 and TRBJ1-5; D is ambiguous. This CDR3 spans 13 amino acids. Germline CDR1 and CDR2: SGHTA and FQGTGA. V shed 4 bases and J shed 4 bases, with 8 bases lying between them. The CDR3 spells CASSSGGNQPQHF. Here the CDR3 DNA reads TGTGCCAGCAGCTCAGGTGGGAATCAGCCCCAGCATTTT.

This clone has more than one count but fewer than ten. The CDR3 bases are TGTGCCAGCAGCTCCCCTCAGAGAGATACGCAGTATTTT. This codes for CASSSPQRDTQYF. The genes are TRBV5-4 and TRBJ2-3; no clear D gene. The length of the CDR3 is 13 residues. Trimming stripped 3 bases from V and 5 bases from J, with 10 bases between. Germline-derived CDR1 and CDR2 are SGHNT and YYREEE (reference sequence). Combining the CDR3 with reference TRBV5-4 and TRBJ2-3 gives the whole variable domain ETGVTQSPTHLIKTRGQQVTLRCSSQSGHNTVSWYQQALGQGPQFIFQYYREEENGRGNFPPRFSGLQFPNYSSELNVNALELDDSALYLCASSSPQRDTQYFGPGTRLTVL.

V is TRBV7-3 and J is TRBJ1-1, with D unresolved. V dropped 0 bases and J dropped 4 bases, with 12 bases sitting between them. Looked up from germline, CDR1 is SGHTA and CDR2 is FQGTGA. CDR3 length: 15 residues. The CDR3 nucleotides are TGTGCCAGCAGCTTAACTGTGACCGGGCTCACTGAAGCTTTCTTT. This encodes CASSLTVTGLTEAFF.

This clone was seen more than once but under ten times. The V and J genes are TRBV7-9 and TRBJ2-5; perhaps D is TRBD1 or TRBD2 (5 bases each). The CDR3 is made up of 17 amino acids. V dropped 0 bases and J dropped 5 bases, with 19 bases sitting between them. Germline assignment: CDR1 SEHNR and CDR2 FQNEAQ (reference sequence). DNA of the CDR3: TGTGCCAGCAGCTTAGCTTCCCCAGGGAGATTGCACGAGACCCAGTACTTC. Translation gives CASSLASPGRLHETQYF. Variable domain in full (rest from reference TRBV7-9 and TRBJ2-5): DTGVSQNPRHKITKRGQNVTFRCDPISEHNRLYWYRQTLGQGPEFLTYFQNEAQLEKSRLLSDRFSAERPKGSFSTLEIQRTEQGDSAMYLCASSLASPGRLHETQYFGPGTRLLVL.

V is TRBV4-2 and J is TRBJ1-2; D is perhaps TRBD1 (5 bases). Germline values: CDR1 LGHNA, CDR2 YNFKEQ. The CDR3 is 14 residues long. The germline V and J ends were trimmed by 6 bases and 1 base, with 12 bases remaining between them. In DNA form, the CDR3 reads TGTGCCAGCAGGGAAAATGGGGGTAACTATGGCTACACCTTC. This encodes CASRENGGNYGYTF.

V usage is TRBV7-2 and J usage is TRBJ2-5, with a weak D call TRBD2 (6 bases). The CDR3 runs 13 residues. The V end lost 2 bases, the J end lost 7 bases, and 11 bases lay between the germline ends. Germline V gene lookup returns CDR1 SGHTA and CDR2 FQGNSA. The CDR3, as DNA: TGTGCCAGCAGCTTAAGGGAAGCGGGGACCCAGTACTTC. Translation gives CASSLREAGTQYF.

This clone has just a few counts. The chain recombines TRBV4-2 with TRBJ2-7; tentative D call: TRBD1 (6 bases). There are 16 residues in the CDR3. Trimming shortened V by 0 bases and J by 0 bases, and 12 bases separated the two germline ends. Germline values: CDR1 LGHNA, CDR2 YNFKEQ. CDR3 residues: CASSQDPNRVSYEQYF. CDR3 coding DNA: TGTGCCAGCAGCCAAGATCCCAACAGGGTCTCCTACGAGCAGTACTTC.

The chain recombines TRBV18 with TRBJ2-7, with D maybe TRBD1 (6 bases). Germline values: CDR1 KGHSH, CDR2 LQKENI. CDR3 length: 13 amino acids. Trimming stripped 6 bases from V and 1 base from J, with 10 bases between. CDR3 nucleotide sequence: TGTGCCAGCTCGACAGGAGTATCCTACGAGCAGTACTTC. It is translated as CASSTGVSYEQYF.

The chain uses TRBV7-9 and TRBJ2-5; D possibly corresponds to TRBD1 (5 bases). Gene TRBJ2-7 matches the end of the DNA better, so the J call may be wrong. Germline V gene sequence: CDR1 SEHNR, CDR2 FQNEAQ (reference sequence). The CDR3 contains 13 residues. The chain's CDR3 is CASSLGRDYEQYF. In DNA, the CDR3 is TGTGCCAGCAGCTTGGGCAGGGACTACGAGCAGTACTTC.

The gene calls are TRBV18 and TRBJ2-7; 10 nucleotides agree with TRBD1. Trimming removed 3 bases from V and 3 bases from J; junction bases left unmatched: 5. The CDR3 spans 15 residues. The germline V gene has CDR1 KGHSH and CDR2 LQKENI. The CDR3, as DNA: TGTGCCAGCTCACCGCCTGGACAGGGGGGCTACGAGCAGTACTTC. It is translated as CASSPPGQGGYEQYF. The full variable domain, with the rest looked up from reference TRBV18 and TRBJ2-7, is NAGVMQNPRHLVRRRGQEARLRCSPMKGHSHVYWYRQLPEEGLKFMVYLQKENIIDESGMPKERFSAEFPKEGPSILRIQQVVRGDSAAYFCASSPPGQGGYEQYFGPGTRLTVT.

This clone was counted only a few times. The genes are TRBV20-1 and TRBJ2-5; no clear D gene. The CDR3 has 10 amino acids. Between the trimmed V and J ends, which lost 2 bases and 5 bases, there was a span of 3 bases. Germline lookup yields CDR1 DFQATT and CDR2 SNEGSKA (reference sequence). Here the CDR3 reads CSARLETQYF. The CDR3 DNA reads as TGCAGTGCTAGACTGGAGACCCAGTACTTC.

CDR3 sequence reads: CASSLGGRRPGNQPQHF. The CDR3 DNA reads TGTGCCAGCAGCTTAGGAGGGCGGAGACCGGGCAATCAGCCCCAGCATTTT. The chain has TRBV7-8 and TRBJ1-5, with D unresolved. The V end lost 1 base, the J end lost 2 bases, and 15 bases lay between the germline ends. Germline V gene data show CDR1 as SGHVS and CDR2 as FQNEAQ. This CDR3 region has 17 residues.

V is TRBV9 and J is TRBJ2-1; TRBD1 matches 7 bases. In germline, CDR1 is SGDLS, CDR2 YYNGEE. This CDR3 has 15 residues. V lost 4 bases, J lost 7 bases, and 11 bases stayed unmatched. CDR3 bases: TGTGCCAGCAGCCCCCGGACAGGAGCTGGGAATGAGCAGTTCTTC. Its protein product is CASSPRTGAGNEQFF.

This chain joins TRBV10-3 and TRBJ2-1; 12 nucleotides agree with TRBD2. The CDR3 has 13 residues. V trimming: 4 bases; J trimming: 10 bases; junction bases outside the gene matches: 2. The germline V gene has CDR1 ENHRY and CDR2 SYGVKD. The chain's CDR3 is CAISGLAGVEQFF. The CDR3 DNA sequence: TGTGCCATCAGTGGACTAGCGGGGGTGGAGCAGTTCTTC.